A selection of T cell receptor beta chains follows, all from one sample in a study of blood T cell repertoires in COVID-19. TCRdb's table, derived via immunoSEQ multiplex PCR, lists solely in-frame clones and lacks some. The repertoire consists of approximately 270,000 clones, with roughly four fifths occurring once and the leading ten covering about 8.1%. Sequences were obtained from peripheral blood. The receptors here all came from an elderly man with acute or convalescent COVID-19. Each CDR3 is given with its conserved first and last residue. Fields, in order: clone size, J gene, D gene, V gene, CDR3 protein, CDR3 DNA. A D gene is named only where the DNA matches it firmly. Size tells how often a clone was seen (once, few, many) or the class of an expanded clone, and some rows leave it out.

- | TRBJ2-5 | - | TRBV13 | CASSLGTGSLIETQYF | TGTGCCAGCAGCTTAGGCACAGGGAGTCTAATTGAGACCCAGTACTTC
- | TRBJ2-2 | - | TRBV2 | CASSVQGINTGELFF | TGTGCCAGCAGTGTTCAGGGAATAAACACCGGGGAGCTGTTTTTT
- | TRBJ1-1 | TRBD1 | TRBV2 | CASRYRGLNTEAFF | TGTGCCAGCAGGTACAGGGGATTGAACACTGAAGCTTTCTTT
- | TRBJ1-4 | - | TRBV4-1 | CASSQDQAGWALNEKLFF | TGCGCCAGCAGCCAAGATCAAGCTGGGTGGGCTCTCAATGAAAAACTGTTTTTT
- | TRBJ1-4 | TRBD1 | TRBV5-1 | CASSWGTGFGEKLFF | TGCGCCAGCAGCTGGGGGACAGGGTTCGGTGAAAAACTGTTTTTT
- | TRBJ1-2 | - | TRBV7-9 | CASSRQETGYTF | TGTGCCAGCAGTCGTCAGGAAACTGGCTACACCTTC
- | TRBJ2-7 | - | TRBV28 | CASSSGLVEQYF | TGTGCCAGCAGTTCAGGGTTGGTCGAGCAGTACTTC
- | TRBJ2-5 | TRBD2 | TRBV18 | CASSPTSGRRETQYF | TGTGCCAGCTCACCAACTAGCGGGAGGAGGGAGACCCAGTACTTC
- | TRBJ2-2 | - | TRBV5-1 | CASSFGRGGTGELFF | TGCGCCAGCAGCTTCGGCAGGGGTGGCACCGGGGAGCTGTTTTTT
few | TRBJ1-1 | - | TRBV6-5 | CASSLVAAEAFF | TGTGCCAGCAGTCTGGTTGCGGCTGAAGCTTTCTTT
- | TRBJ2-4 | - | TRBV7-2 | CASSPPVQANIQYF | TGTGCCAGCAGCCCTCCAGTACAAGCGAACATTCAGTACTTC
few | TRBJ1-2 | TRBD1 | TRBV2 | CASSETRTGTSYGYTF | TGTGCCAGCAGTGAAACACGGACAGGAACTAGCTATGGCTACACCTTC
- | TRBJ2-3 | TRBD1 | TRBV29-1 | CSALLQGAPDTQYF | TGCAGCGCTCTGCTACAGGGGGCTCCAGATACGCAGTATTTT
- | TRBJ1-4 | TRBD1 | TRBV6-1 | CASSEALTGVEKLFF | TGTGCCAGCAGTGAAGCCTTGACAGGGGTTGAAAAACTGTTTTTT
few | TRBJ1-4 | - | TRBV19 | CASSDWNEKLFF | TGTGCCAGTAGTGACTGGAATGAAAAACTGTTTTTT
- | TRBJ2-1 | - | TRBV5-1 | CASRGTAGSSYNEQFF | TGCGCCAGCAGAGGGACGGCGGGAAGCTCCTACAATGAGCAGTTCTTC
- | TRBJ2-1 | - | TRBV5-1 | CASSVRGSYNEQFF | TGCGCCAGCAGTGTAAGGGGTTCCTACAATGAGCAGTTCTTC
- | TRBJ2-3 | TRBD2 | TRBV5-1 | CASSPSGDTQYF | TGCGCCAGCAGCCCTAGCGGTGATACGCAGTATTTT
- | TRBJ2-1 | TRBD1 | TRBV20-1 | CSASWDRGGEQFF | TGCAGTGCTAGTTGGGACAGGGGCGGTGAGCAGTTCTTC
- | TRBJ2-7 | - | TRBV5-1 | CASSFWGGYEQYF | TGCGCCAGCAGCTTTTGGGGAGGCTACGAGCAGTACTTC
- | TRBJ1-5 | - | TRBV28 | CASSWGPSQHF | TGTGCCAGCAGCTGGGGGCCTTCCCAGCATTTT
- | TRBJ1-3 | TRBD1 | TRBV3-1/TRBV3-2 | CASSQAGGGNTIYF | TGTGCCAGCAGCCAAGCAGGGGGCGGAAACACCATATATTTT
- | TRBJ2-3 | - | TRBV5-1 | CASSLGQSTDTQYF | TGCGCCAGCAGCCTAGGACAGAGCACAGATACGCAGTATTTT
- | TRBJ2-7 | - | TRBV4-1 | CASSLVRYGEQYF | TGCGCCAGCAGCCTCGTAAGATACGGCGAGCAGTACTTC
few | TRBJ1-4 | TRBD1 | TRBV5-1 | CASSHRTGVGRGEKLFF | TGCGCCAGCAGCCACCGGACAGGGGTAGGACGGGGTGAAAAACTGTTTTTT
- | TRBJ2-7 | TRBD2 | TRBV2 | CASSEGPLAAGGPYEQYF | TGTGCCAGCAGTGAGGGCCCACTAGCGGCGGGAGGGCCGTACGAGCAGTACTTC
few | TRBJ1-4 | TRBD1 | TRBV18 | CASSLNLGQGRIEKLFF | TGTGCCAGCTCATTAAACCTCGGACAGGGTAGAATTGAAAAACTGTTTTTT
- | TRBJ1-5 | - | TRBV3-1/TRBV3-2 | CASAGSNNQPQHF | TGTGCCAGCGCGGGGAGCAACAATCAGCCCCAGCATTTT
- | TRBJ1-5 | TRBD1 | TRBV28 | CASSLRGQGVLQPQHF | TGTGCCAGCAGTTTACGCGGACAGGGGGTCCTCCAGCCCCAGCATTTT
- | TRBJ1-2 | - | TRBV28 | CASSLRNYRVGGGYTF | TGTGCCAGCAGTTTACGAAATTACAGGGTAGGCGGTGGCTACACCTTC
- | TRBJ2-7 | - | TRBV7-2 | CASSSRSRGTYEQYF | TGTGCCAGCAGCTCCCGTTCGCGCGGAACCTACGAGCAGTACTTC
- | TRBJ2-1 | TRBD2 | TRBV2 | CASSWELAGGNEQFF | TGTGCCAGCTCCTGGGAGCTAGCGGGAGGCAATGAGCAGTTCTTC
- | TRBJ1-5 | TRBD1 | TRBV6-5 | CASNRGIQPQHF | TGTGCTAGCAACAGGGGAATCCAGCCCCAGCATTTT
- | TRBJ1-3 | TRBD1 | TRBV30 | CAWSRQGVRSGNTIYF | TGTGCCTGGAGTCGACAGGGGGTCCGCTCTGGAAACACCATATATTTT
- | TRBJ2-3 | TRBD1 | TRBV7-9 | CASSLRDRGLSDTQYF | TGTGCCAGCAGCTTAAGGGACAGGGGGCTTTCAGATACGCAGTATTTT
once | TRBJ2-3 | - | TRBV24-1 | CATRDNLRTDTQYF | TGTGCCACCAGGGACAACCTACGCACAGATACGCAGTATTTT
- | TRBJ2-2 | TRBD2 | TRBV6-5 | CASSYNLAANTGELFF | TGTGCCAGCAGTTACAACCTAGCGGCGAACACCGGGGAGCTGTTTTTT
- | TRBJ2-4 | - | TRBV18 | CASSPLRAKNIQYF | TGTGCCAGCTCACCACTTCGGGCCAAAAACATTCAGTACTTC
- | TRBJ1-6 | - | TRBV28 | CASSFAGALGGQGSPLHF | TGTGCCAGCAGTTTTGCAGGGGCCTTGGGGGGGCAAGGATCACCCCTCCACTTT
- | TRBJ2-1 | - | TRBV11-2 | CASSLLGAVPYNEQFF | TGTGCCAGCAGCTTACTTGGGGCGGTGCCCTACAATGAGCAGTTCTTC
- | TRBJ2-7 | TRBD2 | TRBV5-1 | CASSLKSHRLAGGDYEQYF | TGCGCCAGCAGCTTGAAGTCCCATAGACTAGCGGGAGGTGACTACGAGCAGTACTTC